The clone carrying this T cell receptor beta chain was recorded only once. Its target is unknown. The sample comes from a study of T cell responses to AZD1222 COVID-19 vaccine. Study-wide points: Donor demographics were predominantly white British with a female majority; clonal diversity may be underestimated.

This CDR3 comprises 14 residues. V lost 4 bases and J 5 bases, leaving 9 bases between the germline ends. The germline V gene has CDR1 SEHNR and CDR2 FQNEAQ (reference sequence). Only in-frame clones appear in the TCRdb table, and some are missing; sequencing was by immunoSEQ multiplex PCR. The data contain fewer than 120,000 clones, about 90% of them seen just once; the ten biggest clones take up about 15%. The sequences come from peripheral blood, collected 28 days after the second AZD1222 dose. This TCR derives from an adult who received the AZD1222 COVID-19 vaccine. This chain links TRBV7-9 with TRBJ1-6; no firm D call. The CDR3 spells CASSYSSHNSPLHF. The DNA of the CDR3 is TGTGCCAGCAGCTACAGCTCTCATAATTCACCCCTCCACTTT.